These 2 T cell receptor beta chains share one sample of origin, sequenced in a study of T cell changes during pregnancy in multiple sclerosis. Repertoires were generated with immunoSEQ multiplex PCR, while TCRdb's copy carries only in-frame clones and drops some. The sample consists of some 60,000 clones, approximately 91% of them appearing once. The starting material was CD4+ T cells from peripheral blood mononuclear cells, obtained in the first trimester of pregnancy. These TCRs come from a female donor with multiple sclerosis, enrolled in a pregnancy study.

The chain recombines TRBV6-5 with TRBJ2-3; the D gene is possibly TRBD2 (5 bases). Germline V gene sequence: CDR1 MNHEY, CDR2 SVGAGI. The CDR3 spans 15 residues. Trimming shortened V by 2 bases and J by 1 base, and 10 bases separated the two germline ends. The chain's CDR3 is CASSYLGVRTDTQYF. The DNA for the CDR3 is TGTGCCAGCAGTTACCTCGGGGTTCGCACAGATACGCAGTATTTT.

V is TRBV15 and J is TRBJ2-3; TRBD2 aligns across 8 bases. CDR3 size: 17 residues. Trimming took 0 bases from V and 0 from J; bases not matched to a gene: 5. The germline CDR1 and CDR2 sequences are LNHNV and YYDKDF (reference sequence). The CDR3 DNA reads TGTGCCACCAGCAGAGATCCTTCTAGCGGGAGCACAGATACGCAGTATTTT. It codes for CATSRDPSSGSTDTQYF. Using reference TRBV15 and TRBJ2-3 for the parts outside the CDR3, the full variable domain is DAMVIQNPRYQVTQFGKPVTLSCSQTLNHNVMYWYQQKSSQAPKLLFHYYDKDFNNEADTPDNFQSRRPNTSFCFLDIRSPGLGDTAMYLCATSRDPSSGSTDTQYFGPGTRLTVL.